This T cell receptor beta chain was sequenced for a study of blood T cell repertoires in COVID-19. Overall study context: Collection of acute and convalescent COVID-19 samples took place in the United States, Italy and Spain. Sources were T cells, B-cell-depleted T cells, or PBMCs; the material itself was cDNA or gDNA.

The germline V gene encodes CDR1 SEHNR and CDR2 FQNEAQ (reference sequence). The CDR3 is made up of 14 amino acids. With 3 bases removed from V and 4 bases from J, the gap between germline ends came to 12 bases. Original analysis: Estimated nucleated cell counts came from reference gene primer amplification. Sequencing used immunoSEQ multiplex PCR; TCRdb keeps in-frame clones, though not all of them. The DNA was the basis for D and trimming; V, J and clone size are from that table. The table records about 200,000 clones, around nine tenths of them present only once. The sample comprised peripheral blood. The genes are TRBV7-9 and TRBJ1-2, with D possibly matching TRBD1 (5 bases). The clonotype comes from a middle-aged woman with acute or convalescent COVID-19. CDR3 residues: CASSFQGRTYGYTF. The CDR3 nucleotides read TGTGCCAGCAGCTTTCAGGGTAGAACCTATGGCTACACCTTC.